This T cell receptor (beta chain) is from a study of OX40 agonist ivuxolimab in advanced cancers. In the study overall: Ivuxolimab, an antibody acting as an agonist of OX40 (CD134), was used to treat patients. Hepatocellular carcinoma, melanoma, renal cell or head and neck cancer was diagnosed in the dose-escalation patients.

Study conclusions and caveats: Clonal expansion by week 6 occurred in CD4+ and CD8+ blood T cells (at 0.1 to 3.0 mg/kg). Expanded clones belonging to CD8+ T cells outnumbered, on average, those of CD4+.

Only in-frame clones appear in the TCRdb table, and some are missing; sequencing was by immunoSEQ multiplex PCR. The table has 50,000 to 75,000 clones, roughly 89% seen once. The CDR3 sequence is 15 residues long. CDR1 and CDR2 from the germline V gene are SGHAT and FQNNGV. V shed 5 bases, J shed 3 bases, and the junction held 7 bases outside the gene matches. With regard to this clone: The antigen is not known.

The chain employs TRBV11-2 and TRBJ2-3, with 8 bases that match TRBD2. This clonotype originated in an adult with an advanced solid tumor such as melanoma, head and neck, liver or kidney cancer. The source material was CD4+ or CD8+ T cells sorted from blood, sampled in a trial of the OX40 agonist ivuxolimab. The chain's CDR3 is CASSLSGGETDTQYF. DNA for the CDR3: TGTGCCAGCAGCCTCAGCGGGGGCGAAACAGATACGCAGTATTTT.